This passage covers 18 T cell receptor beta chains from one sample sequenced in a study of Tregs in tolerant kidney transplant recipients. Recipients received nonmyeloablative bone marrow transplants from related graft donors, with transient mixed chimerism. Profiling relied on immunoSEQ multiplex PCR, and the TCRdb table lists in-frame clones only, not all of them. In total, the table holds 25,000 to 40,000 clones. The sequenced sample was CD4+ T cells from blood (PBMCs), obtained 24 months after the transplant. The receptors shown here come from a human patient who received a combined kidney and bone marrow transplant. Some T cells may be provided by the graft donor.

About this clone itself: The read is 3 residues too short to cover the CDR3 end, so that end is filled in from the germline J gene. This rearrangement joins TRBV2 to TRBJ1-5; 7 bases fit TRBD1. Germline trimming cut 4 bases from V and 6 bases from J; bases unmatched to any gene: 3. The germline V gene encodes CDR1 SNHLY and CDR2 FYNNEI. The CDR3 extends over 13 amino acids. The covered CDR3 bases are TGTGCCAGCAGTGGCACAGGGGTTCAGCCC. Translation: CASSGTGVQP. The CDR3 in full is CASSGTGVQPQHF.

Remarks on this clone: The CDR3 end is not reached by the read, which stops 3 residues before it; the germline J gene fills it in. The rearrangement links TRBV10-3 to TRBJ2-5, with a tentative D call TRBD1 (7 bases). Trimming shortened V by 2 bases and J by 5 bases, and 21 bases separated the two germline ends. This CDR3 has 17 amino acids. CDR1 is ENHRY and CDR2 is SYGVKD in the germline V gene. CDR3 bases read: TGTGCCATCAGTGAGGCCGGAGGGGGCCTTGGAAGGGAGACC. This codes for CAISEAGGGLGRET. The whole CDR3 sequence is CAISEAGGGLGRETQYF.

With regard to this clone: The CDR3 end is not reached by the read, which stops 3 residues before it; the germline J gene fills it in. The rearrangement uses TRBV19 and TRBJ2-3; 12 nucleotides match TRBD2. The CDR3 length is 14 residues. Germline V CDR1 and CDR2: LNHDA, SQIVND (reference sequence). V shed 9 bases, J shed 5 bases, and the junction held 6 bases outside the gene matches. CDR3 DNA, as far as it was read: TGTGCCAGCAGGACTAGCGGGATGGGAGATACG. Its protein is CASRTSGMGDT. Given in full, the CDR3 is CASRTSGMGDTQYF. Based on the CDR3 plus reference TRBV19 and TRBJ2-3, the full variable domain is DGGITQSPKYLFRKEGQNVTLSCEQNLNHDAMYWYRQDPGQGLRLIYYSQIVNDFQKGDIAEGYSVSREKKESFPLTVTSAQKNPTAFYLCASRTSGMGDTQYFGPGTRLTVL.

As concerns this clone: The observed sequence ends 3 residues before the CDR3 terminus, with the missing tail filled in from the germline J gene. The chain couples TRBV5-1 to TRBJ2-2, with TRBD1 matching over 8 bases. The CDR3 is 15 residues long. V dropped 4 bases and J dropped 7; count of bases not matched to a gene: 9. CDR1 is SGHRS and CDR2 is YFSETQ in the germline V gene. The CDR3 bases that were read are TGCGCCAGCAGCCCAACCGGACAGGGAGGCGGGGAG. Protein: CASSPTGQGGGE. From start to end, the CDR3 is CASSPTGQGGGELFF.

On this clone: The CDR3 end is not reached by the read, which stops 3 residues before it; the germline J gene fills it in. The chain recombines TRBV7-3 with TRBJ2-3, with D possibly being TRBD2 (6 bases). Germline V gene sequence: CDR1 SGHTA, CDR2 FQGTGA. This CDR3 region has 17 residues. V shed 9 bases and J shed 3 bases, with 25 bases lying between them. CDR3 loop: CARFREWETGSTDTQYF. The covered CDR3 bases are TGTGCCAGATTCCGGGAGTGGGAAACGGGGAGTACAGATACG.

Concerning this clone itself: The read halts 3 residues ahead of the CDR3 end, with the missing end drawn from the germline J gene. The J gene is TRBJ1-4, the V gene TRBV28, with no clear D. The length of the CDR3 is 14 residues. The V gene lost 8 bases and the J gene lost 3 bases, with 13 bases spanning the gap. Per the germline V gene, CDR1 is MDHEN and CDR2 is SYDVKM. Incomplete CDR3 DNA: TGTGCCAGCTCGCTGGGCAGCCCTAATGAAAAA. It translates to CASSLGSPNEK. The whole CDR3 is CASSLGSPNEKLFF.

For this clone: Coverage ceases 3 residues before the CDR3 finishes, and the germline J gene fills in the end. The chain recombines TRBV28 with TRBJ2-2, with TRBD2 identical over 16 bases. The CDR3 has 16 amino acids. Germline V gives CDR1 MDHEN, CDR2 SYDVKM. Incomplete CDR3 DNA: TGTGCCAGCAGTACCGCCGGGACTAGCGGGAGGGCAGAG. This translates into CASSTAGTSGRAE. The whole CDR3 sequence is CASSTAGTSGRAELFF.

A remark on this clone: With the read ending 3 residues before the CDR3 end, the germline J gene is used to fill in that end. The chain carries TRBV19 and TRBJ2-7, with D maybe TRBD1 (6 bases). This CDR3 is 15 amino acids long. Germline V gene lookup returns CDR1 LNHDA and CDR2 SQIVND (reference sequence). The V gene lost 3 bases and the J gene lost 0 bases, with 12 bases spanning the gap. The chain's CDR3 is CASSIFQGNSYEQYF. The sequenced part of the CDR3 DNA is TGTGCCAGTAGTATCTTCCAGGGGAACTCCTACGAG.

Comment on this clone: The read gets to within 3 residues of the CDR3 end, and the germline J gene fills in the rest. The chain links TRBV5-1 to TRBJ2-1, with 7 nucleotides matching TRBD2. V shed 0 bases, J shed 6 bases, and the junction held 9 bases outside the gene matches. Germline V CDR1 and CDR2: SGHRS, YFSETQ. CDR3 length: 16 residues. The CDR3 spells CASSLEGSSGVNEQFF. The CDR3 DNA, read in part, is TGCGCCAGCAGCTTGGAGGGGTCTAGCGGAGTCAATGAG.

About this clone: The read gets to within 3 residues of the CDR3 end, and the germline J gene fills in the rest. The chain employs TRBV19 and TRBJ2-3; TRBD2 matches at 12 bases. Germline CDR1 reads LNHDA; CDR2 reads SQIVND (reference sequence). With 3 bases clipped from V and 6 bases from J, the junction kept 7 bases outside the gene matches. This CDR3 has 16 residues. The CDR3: CASSILAGGPEDTQYF. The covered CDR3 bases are TGTGCCAGTAGTATTCTAGCGGGAGGGCCCGAGGATACG. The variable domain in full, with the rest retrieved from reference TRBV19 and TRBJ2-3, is DGGITQSPKYLFRKEGQNVTLSCEQNLNHDAMYWYRQDPGQGLRLIYYSQIVNDFQKGDIAEGYSVSREKKESFPLTVTSAQKNPTAFYLCASSILAGGPEDTQYFGPGTRLTVL.

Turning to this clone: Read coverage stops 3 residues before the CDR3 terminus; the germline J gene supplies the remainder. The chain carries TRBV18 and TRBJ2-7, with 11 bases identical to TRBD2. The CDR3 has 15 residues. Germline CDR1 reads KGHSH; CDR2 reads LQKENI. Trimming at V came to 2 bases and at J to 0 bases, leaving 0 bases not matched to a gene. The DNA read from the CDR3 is TGTGCCAGCTCACCAGGGACTAGCGGCTCCTACGAG. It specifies CASSPGTSGSYE. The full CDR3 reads CASSPGTSGSYEQYF.

CDR3 amino acids: CASSLLAGANSYEQYF. The CDR3 DNA, read in part, is TGTGCCAGTAGTCTATTAGCGGGAGCCAACTCCTACGAG. The chain has TRBV19 and TRBJ2-7; 9 bases align to TRBD2. The read terminates 3 residues before the CDR3 end, so the remaining end is supplied by the germline J gene. V lost 5 bases to trimming and J lost 0 bases; unmatched junction nucleotides: 8. The CDR3 consists of 16 residues. Germline-derived CDR1 and CDR2 are LNHDA and SQIVND (reference sequence).

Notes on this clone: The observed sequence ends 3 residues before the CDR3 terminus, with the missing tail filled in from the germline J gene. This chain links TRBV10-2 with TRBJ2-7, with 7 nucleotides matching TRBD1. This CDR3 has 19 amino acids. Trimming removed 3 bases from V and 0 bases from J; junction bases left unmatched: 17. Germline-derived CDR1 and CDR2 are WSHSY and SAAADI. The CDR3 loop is CASSDSQRQGFYNSYEQYF. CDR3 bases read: TGCGCCAGCAGTGACTCGCAACGACAGGGATTCTACAACTCCTACGAG.

This CDR3 reads CASSPEGPIQPQHF. The part of the CDR3 DNA that was read is TGTGCCAGCTCACCAGAGGGGCCGATTCAGCCC. The chain employs TRBV18 and TRBJ1-5, with D perhaps TRBD1 (5 bases). Read sequence stops 3 residues before the CDR3 end, and the germline J gene provides the missing end. V was cut by 2 bases and J by 6 bases, with 11 bases left in between. CDR3 length equals 14 residues. Germline CDR1 is KGHSH and CDR2 is LQKENI.

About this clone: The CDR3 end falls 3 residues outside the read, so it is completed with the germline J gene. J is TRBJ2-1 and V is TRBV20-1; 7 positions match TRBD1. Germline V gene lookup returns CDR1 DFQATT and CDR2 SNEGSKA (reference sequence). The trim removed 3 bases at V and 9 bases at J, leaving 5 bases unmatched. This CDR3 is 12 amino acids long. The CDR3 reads CSASETGREQFF. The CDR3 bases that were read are TGCAGTGCTAGCGAGACAGGGCGTGAG.

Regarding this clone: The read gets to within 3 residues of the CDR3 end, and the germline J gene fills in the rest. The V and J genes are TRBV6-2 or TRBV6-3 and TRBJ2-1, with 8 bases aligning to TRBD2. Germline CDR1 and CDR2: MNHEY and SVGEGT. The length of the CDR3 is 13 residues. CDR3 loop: CAGNSGVYNEQFF. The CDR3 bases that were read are TGTGCAGGAAATAGCGGGGTCTACAATGAG.

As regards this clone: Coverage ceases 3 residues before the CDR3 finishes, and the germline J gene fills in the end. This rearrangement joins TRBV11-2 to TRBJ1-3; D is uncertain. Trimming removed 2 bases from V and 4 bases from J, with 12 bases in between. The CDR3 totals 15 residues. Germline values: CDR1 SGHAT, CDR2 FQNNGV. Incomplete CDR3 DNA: TGTGCCAGCAGCTTAAGGCAGGCCTCGGGAAACACC. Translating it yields CASSLRQASGNT. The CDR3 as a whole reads CASSLRQASGNTIYF.

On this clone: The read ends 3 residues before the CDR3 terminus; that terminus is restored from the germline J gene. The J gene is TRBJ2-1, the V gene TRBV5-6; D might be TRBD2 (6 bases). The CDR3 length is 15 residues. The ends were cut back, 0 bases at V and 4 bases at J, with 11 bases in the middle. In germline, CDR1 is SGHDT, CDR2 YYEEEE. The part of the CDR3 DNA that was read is TGTGCCAGCAGCTTGGTGGGTAGCGGTTACAATGAG. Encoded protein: CASSLVGSGYNE. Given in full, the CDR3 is CASSLVGSGYNEQFF.